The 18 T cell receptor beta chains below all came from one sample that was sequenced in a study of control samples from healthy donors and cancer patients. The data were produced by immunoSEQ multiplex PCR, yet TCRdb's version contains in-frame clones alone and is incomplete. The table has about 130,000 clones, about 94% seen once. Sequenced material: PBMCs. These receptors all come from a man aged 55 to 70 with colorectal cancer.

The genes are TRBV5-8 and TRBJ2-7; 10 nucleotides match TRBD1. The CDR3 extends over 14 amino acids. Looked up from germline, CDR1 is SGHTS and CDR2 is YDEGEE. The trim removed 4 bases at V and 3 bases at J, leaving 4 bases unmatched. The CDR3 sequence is CASSGDRGLYEQYF. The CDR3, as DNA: TGTGCCAGCAGCGGAGACAGGGGGCTCTACGAGCAGTACTTC.

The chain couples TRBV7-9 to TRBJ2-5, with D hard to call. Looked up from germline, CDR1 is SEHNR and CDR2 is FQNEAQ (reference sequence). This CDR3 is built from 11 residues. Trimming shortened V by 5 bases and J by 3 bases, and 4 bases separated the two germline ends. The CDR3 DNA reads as TGTGCCAGCAGCACCGAAGAGACCCAGTACTTC. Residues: CASSTEETQYF.

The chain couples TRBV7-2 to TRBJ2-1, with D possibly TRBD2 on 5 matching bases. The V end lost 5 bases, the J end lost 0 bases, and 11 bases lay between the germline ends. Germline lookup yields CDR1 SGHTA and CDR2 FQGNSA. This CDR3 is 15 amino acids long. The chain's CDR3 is CASSPSGVSYNEQFF. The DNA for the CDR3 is TGTGCCAGCAGCCCGAGCGGCGTCTCCTACAATGAGCAGTTCTTC.

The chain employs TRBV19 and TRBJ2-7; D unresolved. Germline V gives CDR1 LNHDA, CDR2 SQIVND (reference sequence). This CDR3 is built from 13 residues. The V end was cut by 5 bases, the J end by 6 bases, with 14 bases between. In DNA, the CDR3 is TGTGCCAGTAGTGTGACTCAGCCAGGCGAGCAGTACTTC. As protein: CASSVTQPGEQYF.

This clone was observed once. The CDR3 bases are TGTGCCAGCACCCCGACAGGGATGATTGGTGGCTACACCTTC. This encodes CASTPTGMIGGYTF. The genes are TRBV27 and TRBJ1-2, with 7 bases lining up with TRBD1. From germline, CDR1 is MNHEY and CDR2 SMNVEV (reference sequence). There are 14 residues in the CDR3. V lost 7 bases to trimming and J lost 7 bases; unmatched junction nucleotides: 12.

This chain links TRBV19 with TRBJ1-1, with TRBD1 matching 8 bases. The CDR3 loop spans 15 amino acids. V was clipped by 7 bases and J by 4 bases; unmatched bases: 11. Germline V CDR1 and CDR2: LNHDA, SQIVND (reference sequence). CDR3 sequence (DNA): TGTGCCAGTACCCTGGGCAGGGGGCGAGGCACTGAAGCTTTCTTT. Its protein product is CASTLGRGRGTEAFF.

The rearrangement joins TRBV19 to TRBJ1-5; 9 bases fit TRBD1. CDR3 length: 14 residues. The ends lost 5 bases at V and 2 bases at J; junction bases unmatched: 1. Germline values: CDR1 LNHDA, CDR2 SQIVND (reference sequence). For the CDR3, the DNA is TGTGCCAGTAGTCGGACAGGGGGCAATCAGCCCCAGCATTTT. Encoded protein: CASSRTGGNQPQHF.

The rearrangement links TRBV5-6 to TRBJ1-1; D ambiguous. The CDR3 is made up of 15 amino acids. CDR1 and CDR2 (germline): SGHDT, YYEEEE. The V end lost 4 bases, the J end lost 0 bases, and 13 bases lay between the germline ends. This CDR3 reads CASSPVRQMNTEAFF. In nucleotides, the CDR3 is TGTGCCAGCAGCCCAGTCAGGCAGATGAACACTGAAGCTTTCTTT.

CDR3 residues: CASSLPTGLGETQYF. DNA of the CDR3: TGTGCCAGCAGCTTGCCGACAGGGCTGGGGGAGACCCAGTACTTC. The chain joins TRBV5-6 to TRBJ2-5; 7 nucleotides align to TRBD1. The V segment lost 1 base and the J segment 5 bases; nucleotides outside the gene matches: 8. Germline assignment: CDR1 SGHDT and CDR2 YYEEEE. The length of the CDR3 is 15 residues. The entire variable domain, with the rest obtained from reference TRBV5-6 and TRBJ2-5, is as follows: DAGVTQSPTHLIKTRGQQVTLRCSPKSGHDTVSWYQQALGQGPQFIFQYYEEEERQRGNFPDRFSGHQFPNYSSELNVNALLLGDSALYLCASSLPTGLGETQYFGPGTRLLVL.

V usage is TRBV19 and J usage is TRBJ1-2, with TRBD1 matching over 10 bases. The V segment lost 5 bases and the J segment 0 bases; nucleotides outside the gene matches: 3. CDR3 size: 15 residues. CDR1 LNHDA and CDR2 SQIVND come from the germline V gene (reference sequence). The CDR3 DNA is TGTGCCAGTAGTCTCGGGACAGGGGCTAACTATGGCTACACCTTC. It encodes CASSLGTGANYGYTF.

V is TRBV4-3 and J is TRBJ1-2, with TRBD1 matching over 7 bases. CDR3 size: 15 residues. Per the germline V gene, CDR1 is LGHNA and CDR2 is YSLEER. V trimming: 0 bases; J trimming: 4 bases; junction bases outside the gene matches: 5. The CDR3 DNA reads TGCGCCAGCAGCCAAGATTCGGCAGGGGGCTATGGCTACACCTTC. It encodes CASSQDSAGGYGYTF.

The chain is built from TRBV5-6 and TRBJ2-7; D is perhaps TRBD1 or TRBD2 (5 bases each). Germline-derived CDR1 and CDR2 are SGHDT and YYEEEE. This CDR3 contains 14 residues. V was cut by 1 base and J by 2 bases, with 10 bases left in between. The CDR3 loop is CASSLIGTPYEQYF. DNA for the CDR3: TGTGCCAGCAGCTTGATCGGGACCCCCTACGAGCAGTACTTC.

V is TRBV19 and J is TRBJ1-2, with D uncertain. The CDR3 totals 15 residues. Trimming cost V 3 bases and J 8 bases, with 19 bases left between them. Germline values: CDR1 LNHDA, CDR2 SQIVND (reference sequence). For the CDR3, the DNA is TGTGCCAGTAGTATCATGGAGCGAACCTCGGGGGGCTACACCTTC. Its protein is CASSIMERTSGGYTF.

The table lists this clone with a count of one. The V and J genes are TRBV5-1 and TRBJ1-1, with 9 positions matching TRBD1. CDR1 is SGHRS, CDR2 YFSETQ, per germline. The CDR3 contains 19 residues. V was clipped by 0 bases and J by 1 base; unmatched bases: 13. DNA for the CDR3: TGCGCCAGCAGCTTGGGAACTACCGGGACAGGGATCCGGAACACTGAAGCTTTCTTT. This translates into CASSLGTTGTGIRNTEAFF.

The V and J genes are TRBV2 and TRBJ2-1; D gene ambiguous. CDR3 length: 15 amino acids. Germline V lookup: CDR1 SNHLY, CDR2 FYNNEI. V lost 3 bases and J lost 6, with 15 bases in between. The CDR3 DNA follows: TGTGCCAGCAGTGAGGAAGACCGTTCTTTCAATGAGCAGTTCTTC. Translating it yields CASSEEDRSFNEQFF.

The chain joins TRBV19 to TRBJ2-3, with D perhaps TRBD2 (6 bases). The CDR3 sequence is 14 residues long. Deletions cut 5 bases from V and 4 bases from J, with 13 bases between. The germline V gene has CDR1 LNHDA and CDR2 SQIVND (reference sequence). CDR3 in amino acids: CASSATRRADTQYF. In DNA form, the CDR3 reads TGTGCCAGTAGTGCGACCAGGAGGGCAGATACGCAGTATTTT.

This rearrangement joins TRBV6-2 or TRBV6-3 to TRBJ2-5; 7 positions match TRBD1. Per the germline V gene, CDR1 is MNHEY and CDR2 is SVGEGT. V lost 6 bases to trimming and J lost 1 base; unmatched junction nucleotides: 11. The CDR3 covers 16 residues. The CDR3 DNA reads TGTGCCAGCAGCTGGGGGCCCGGGACAGCCCAAGAGACCCAGTACTTC. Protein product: CASSWGPGTAQETQYF.

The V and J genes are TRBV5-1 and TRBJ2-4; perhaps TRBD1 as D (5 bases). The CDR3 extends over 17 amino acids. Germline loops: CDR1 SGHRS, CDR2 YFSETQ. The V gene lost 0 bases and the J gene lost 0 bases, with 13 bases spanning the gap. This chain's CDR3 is CASSLGSAGLAKNIQYF. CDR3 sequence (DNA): TGCGCCAGCAGCTTGGGATCCGCAGGGCTAGCCAAAAACATTCAGTACTTC.